The T cell receptor (beta chain) under discussion was sequenced for a study of response to subunit inactivated influenza vaccine. Via MiXCR, TCRdb re-called the RT-PCR reads, giving one row per CDR3 protein. Here the sample spans roughly 790,000 distinct CDR3 sequences, around 20% being singletons. This clonotype was recorded at least ten times. What it binds is not known. Findings of the study overall: The authors suggested that few new T cells are recruited per seasonal influenza vaccination.

This CDR3 has 15 amino acids. Germline assignment: CDR1 SEHNR and CDR2 FQNEAQ (reference sequence). The J segment lost 2 bases and the V segment lost 5 bases, leaving 4 bases of the junction unmatched. This rearrangement joins TRBV7-9 to TRBJ2-1; 9 nucleotides agree with TRBD1. Material: PBMCs from blood, obtained roughly 5 days after vaccination. This sequence was found in a man between 45 and 60 years old who received an inactivated influenza vaccine. CDR3 sequence reads: CASSVDRGAYNEQFF. The CDR3 DNA is TGTGCCAGCAGCGTCGACAGGGGGGCCTACAATGAGCAGTTCTTC.